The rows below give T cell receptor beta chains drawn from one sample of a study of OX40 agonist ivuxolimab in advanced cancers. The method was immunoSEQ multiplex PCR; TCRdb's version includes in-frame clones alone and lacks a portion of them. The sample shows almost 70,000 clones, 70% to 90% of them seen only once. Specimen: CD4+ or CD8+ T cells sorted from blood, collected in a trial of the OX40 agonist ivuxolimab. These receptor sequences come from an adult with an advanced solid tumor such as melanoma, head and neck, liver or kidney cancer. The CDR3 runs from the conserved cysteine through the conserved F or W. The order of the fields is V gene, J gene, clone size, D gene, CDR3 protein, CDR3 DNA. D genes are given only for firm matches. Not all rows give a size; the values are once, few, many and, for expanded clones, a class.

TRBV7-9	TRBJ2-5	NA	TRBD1	CASGRQGVVETQYF	TGTGCCAGCGGCAGACAGGGAGTTGTGGAGACCCAGTACTTC
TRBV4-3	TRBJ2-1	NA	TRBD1	CASSLDRGYNEQFF	TGCGCCAGCAGCCTCGACAGGGGCTACAATGAGCAGTTCTTC
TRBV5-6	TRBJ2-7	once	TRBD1	CASSFDRVAYEQYF	TGTGCCAGCAGCTTTGACAGGGTCGCCTACGAGCAGTACTTC
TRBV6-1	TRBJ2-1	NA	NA	CASSEGGTTPNEQFF	TGTGCCAGCAGTGAAGGGGGGACAACACCCAATGAGCAGTTCTTC
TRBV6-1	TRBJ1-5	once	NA	CASTASNQPQHF	TGTGCCAGCACCGCTAGCAATCAGCCCCAGCATTTT
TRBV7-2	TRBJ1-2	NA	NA	CASSSGQLGIYGYTF	TGTGCCAGCAGCTCAGGACAGCTTGGTATCTATGGCTACACCTTC
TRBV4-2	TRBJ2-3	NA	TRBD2	CASSPGLAGALDTQYF	TGTGCCAGCAGCCCGGGACTAGCGGGAGCACTAGATACGCAGTATTTT
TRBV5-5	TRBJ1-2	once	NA	CASSFTGTPNYGYTF	TGTGCCAGCAGCTTTACCGGGACACCTAACTATGGCTACACCTTC
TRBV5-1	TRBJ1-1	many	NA	CASSPMGGLTEAFF	TGCGCCAGCAGCCCAATGGGGGGGCTGACTGAAGCTTTCTTT
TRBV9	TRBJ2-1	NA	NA	CASSVEDRNEQFF	TGTGCCAGCAGCGTAGAGGACAGAAATGAGCAGTTCTTC
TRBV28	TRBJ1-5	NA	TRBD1	CASSSGQGNQPQHF	TGTGCCAGCAGTTCCGGACAGGGGAATCAGCCCCAGCATTTT
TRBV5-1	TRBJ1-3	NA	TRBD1	CASTRQGAETGNTIYF	TGCGCCAGCACTCGACAGGGGGCGGAAACTGGAAACACCATATATTTT
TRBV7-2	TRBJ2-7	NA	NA	CASSPGRSFNSYEQYF	TGTGCCAGCAGCCCCGGCAGGTCGTTTAACTCCTACGAGCAGTACTTC
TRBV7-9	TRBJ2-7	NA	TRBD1	CASSPGPGTAYEQYF	TGTGCCAGCAGCCCTGGGCCCGGGACAGCCTACGAGCAGTACTTC
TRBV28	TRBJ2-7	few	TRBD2	CASRLAGVGPLRQYF	TGTGCCAGCAGGTTAGCGGGAGTAGGGCCCTTACGGCAGTACTTC
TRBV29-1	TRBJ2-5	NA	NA	CSGSGPGGETQYF	TGCAGCGGTAGCGGCCCCGGCGGGGAGACCCAGTACTTC